The 23 T cell receptor beta chains below were found in one sample sequenced in a study of blood T cell repertoires in COVID-19. Assay: immunoSEQ multiplex PCR; the TCRdb copy retains only in-frame clones and omits some. The sample has about 490,000 clones; approximately 85% are singletons. Sequencing was performed on peripheral blood. Every receptor here comes from a human donor in a cohort sampled during active COVID-19.

V usage is TRBV29-1 and J usage is TRBJ1-1, with TRBD1 matching over 7 bases. Germline assignment: CDR1 SQVTM and CDR2 ANQGSEA. With V trimmed by 7 bases and J by 2 bases, 7 bases remained unmatched. The CDR3 has 13 residues. CDR3 DNA: TGCAGCGCCGGACAGGCTGTCAACACTGAAGCTTTCTTT. It encodes CSAGQAVNTEAFF.

The rearrangement joins TRBV12-3 or TRBV12-4 to TRBJ1-1, with D perhaps matching TRBD1 (6 bases). V was shortened by 10 bases and J by 4 bases, with 13 bases between the two germline ends. CDR3 length: 12 residues. The CDR3 protein is CATSRGGTEAFF. For the CDR3, the DNA is TGTGCCACCTCTCGAGGGGGCACTGAAGCTTTCTTT.

This chain joins TRBV7-8 and TRBJ2-1, with 9 bases lining up with TRBD2. Germline V gives CDR1 SGHVS, CDR2 FQNEAQ. V gave up 7 bases and J gave up 3 bases; unmatched junction bases: 7. The CDR3 is 15 amino acids. The CDR3, as DNA: TGTGCCAGCACCAGGAGCGGGGGGATCTACAATGAGCAGTTCTTC. This translates into CASTRSGGIYNEQFF.

V and J are TRBV29-1 and TRBJ2-2, with a tentative D call TRBD1 (5 bases). Germline V gene lookup returns CDR1 SQVTM and CDR2 ANQGSEA. V gave up 5 bases and J gave up 4 bases, with 14 bases separating them. This CDR3 contains 14 residues. CDR3 sequence (DNA): TGCAGCGTTAGGACACTCCTGGGCACCGGGGAGCTGTTTTTT. Protein: CSVRTLLGTGELFF.

The chain recombines TRBV29-1 with TRBJ2-5; 7 bases are a match to TRBD2. V dropped 7 bases and J dropped 5; count of bases not matched to a gene: 7. CDR1 is SQVTM and CDR2 is ANQGSEA in the germline V gene. The CDR3 has 12 residues. The CDR3 here is CSGGLVRETQYF. CDR3 bases: TGCAGCGGTGGACTAGTGAGGGAGACCCAGTACTTC.

This chain links TRBV5-1 with TRBJ2-3; 9 positions match TRBD1. The germline V gene has CDR1 SGHRS and CDR2 YFSETQ. The CDR3 is made up of 14 amino acids. V gave up 9 bases and J gave up 2 bases; unmatched junction bases: 7. In nucleotides, the CDR3 is TGCGCCACCGCCGGGACAGGGCTCACAGATACGCAGTATTTT. As protein: CATAGTGLTDTQYF.

The chain joins TRBV5-1 to TRBJ2-1; TRBD1 matches 7 bases. The CDR3 is 15 residues long. Per the germline V gene, CDR1 is SGHRS and CDR2 is YFSETQ. Germline trimming cut 4 bases from V and 1 base from J; bases unmatched to any gene: 5. This CDR3 is CASSLGGQSYNEQFF. In DNA form, the CDR3 reads TGCGCCAGCAGCCTAGGGGGACAGTCCTACAATGAGCAGTTCTTC.

This clone was counted only a few times. This chain uses TRBV27 with TRBJ2-7, with D hard to call. V was pared by 3 bases and J by 7 bases, with 19 bases between. CDR1 is MNHEY, CDR2 SMNVEV, per germline (reference sequence). The CDR3 runs to 15 residues. This chain's CDR3 is CASSFGRYQPGEQYF. In DNA, the CDR3 is TGTGCCAGCAGTTTCGGCAGGTACCAGCCTGGGGAGCAGTACTTC.

The chain employs TRBV6-5 and TRBJ1-6, with D perhaps TRBD1 (5 bases). Germline V gives CDR1 MNHEY, CDR2 SVGAGI. V lost 4 bases to trimming and J lost 3 bases, with 10 bases between them. CDR3 size: 15 residues. The CDR3 coding sequence is TGTGCCAGCAGTTTCCAGGGAAACTATAATTCACCCCTCCACTTT. It codes for CASSFQGNYNSPLHF.

The chain couples TRBV28 to TRBJ2-7; 7 nucleotides align to TRBD2. CDR1 is MDHEN, CDR2 SYDVKM, per germline. The length of the CDR3 is 14 residues. J gave up 2 bases and V 5 bases, and 6 bases lay outside the gene matches. The CDR3 DNA sequence: TGTGCCAGCAGTATCACTAGCGCCCCCTACGAGCAGTACTTC. The encoded protein is CASSITSAPYEQYF.

The chain couples TRBV6-5 to TRBJ2-7, with D hard to call. The CDR3 runs 14 residues. V was cut by 5 bases and J by 3 bases, with 14 bases left in between. Per germline, CDR1 MNHEY and CDR2 SVGAGI. The chain's CDR3 is CASSPLRSLYEQYF. CDR3 bases: TGTGCCAGCAGTCCCCTAAGATCACTCTACGAGCAGTACTTC.

Only one count was recorded for this clone. The chain carries TRBV19 and TRBJ1-5; D is uncertain. V lost 5 bases, J lost 9 bases, and 11 bases lay in between. The CDR3 contains 12 residues. Germline CDR1 and CDR2: LNHDA and SQIVND (reference sequence). The CDR3 DNA follows: TGTGCCAGTAGTGCCCAGCAGGCGCCCCAGCATTTT. The encoded protein is CASSAQQAPQHF.

The chain links TRBV7-2 to TRBJ1-3; 8 nucleotides align to TRBD1. This CDR3 contains 16 residues. The germline V gene has CDR1 SGHTA and CDR2 FQGNSA. Germline trimming cut 4 bases from V and 0 bases from J; bases unmatched to any gene: 5. The CDR3 nucleotides read TGTGCCAGCAGCTCCAGGGGGCCCACCTCTGGAAACACCATATATTTT. Its translation is CASSSRGPTSGNTIYF.

The gene calls are TRBV3-1 (or the pseudogene TRBV3-2) and TRBJ1-5, with D perhaps TRBD1 (5 bases). V was clipped by 4 bases and J by 8 bases, with 12 bases between them. The CDR3 runs to 13 residues. Germline assignment: CDR1 LGHDT and CDR2 YNNKEL (reference sequence). CDR3 coding DNA: TGTGCCAGCAGCCCGGGACTAAACAAGCCCCAGCATTTT. Its protein is CASSPGLNKPQHF.

The V gene is TRBV7-9, the J gene TRBJ2-1, with D possibly being TRBD1 (6 bases). V was cut by 8 bases and J by 9 bases, with 23 bases left in between. This CDR3 is built from 15 residues. The germline V gene encodes CDR1 SEHNR and CDR2 FQNEAQ (reference sequence). CDR3 sequence (DNA): TGTGCCAGCGAAGAAGGACAGATACCCTTTGGTGAGCAGTTCTTC. Protein sequence: CASEEGQIPFGEQFF.

This sequence joins TRBV29-1 and TRBJ1-2; 8 bases agree with TRBD1. The J segment lost 1 base and the V segment lost 6 bases, leaving 13 bases of the junction unmatched. The CDR3 consists of 16 residues. CDR1 SQVTM and CDR2 ANQGSEA come from the germline V gene. Here the CDR3 DNA reads TGCAGCGTCGAACAGGGGGGAGTGCGAATTAACTATGGCTACACCTTC. Its translation is CSVEQGGVRINYGYTF.

This rearrangement joins TRBV2 to TRBJ1-5; D is perhaps TRBD1 (6 bases). Germline CDR1 reads SNHLY; CDR2 reads FYNNEI. The CDR3 runs 15 residues. Trimming took off 6 bases at V and 7 bases at J, with 19 bases between the two ends. In DNA form, the CDR3 reads TGTGCCAGCAGGCCACAGGGTAACGGCGGCCAGCCCCAGCATTTT. It translates to CASRPQGNGGQPQHF.

This chain uses TRBV9 with TRBJ2-2; TRBD1 aligns across 10 bases. In germline, CDR1 is SGDLS, CDR2 YYNGEE. Losses at the gene ends were 3 bases for V and 8 bases for J; bases not matched to a gene: 13. The CDR3 covers 17 residues. This chain's CDR3 is CASSGWGDRGVRGELFF. In DNA, the CDR3 is TGTGCCAGCAGCGGATGGGGGGACAGGGGTGTTCGAGGGGAGCTGTTTTTT.

The chain links TRBV2 to TRBJ2-5; D is possibly TRBD2 (5 bases). The CDR3 consists of 14 residues. Germline CDR1 reads SNHLY; CDR2 reads FYNNEI. V was clipped by 6 bases and J by 2 bases, with 13 bases between them. The CDR3 DNA reads as TGTGCCAGCAGGAGGCGGGTTAGGCAAGAGACCCAGTACTTC. Protein sequence: CASRRRVRQETQYF.

This clone has a single count. CDR3 region: CASSLNSDTGELFF. CDR3 coding DNA: TGTGCCAGCAGCTTAAACTCGGACACCGGGGAGCTGTTTTTT. The chain carries TRBV7-3 and TRBJ2-2; no firm D call. The CDR3 covers 14 residues. Deletions cut 1 base from V and 3 bases from J, with 6 bases between. In germline, CDR1 is SGHTA, CDR2 FQGTGA.

J is TRBJ1-1 and V is TRBV18; 12 bases are a match to TRBD1. Trimming at V came to 1 base and at J to 4 bases, leaving 4 bases not matched to a gene. The length of the CDR3 is 16 residues. Germline V lookup: CDR1 KGHSH, CDR2 LQKENI. In nucleotides, the CDR3 is TGTGCCAGCTCACCACAGGGACAGGGGGCTGGCACTGAAGCTTTCTTT. This encodes CASSPQGQGAGTEAFF.

This rearrangement joins TRBV7-8 to TRBJ2-7; TRBD2 might be the D (5 bases). This CDR3 is 14 amino acids long. V was shortened by 5 bases and J by 5 bases, with 16 bases between the two germline ends. Germline CDR1 SGHVS, CDR2 FQNEAQ. The CDR3 loop is CASSRAGGSHEQYF. CDR3 nucleotide sequence: TGTGCCAGCAGCCGAGCAGGAGGCAGTCACGAGCAGTACTTC.

This sequence joins TRBV19 and TRBJ2-4; the D gene is possibly TRBD2 (7 bases). Germline CDR1 reads LNHDA; CDR2 reads SQIVND (reference sequence). The ends were cut back, 5 bases at V and 0 bases at J, with 14 bases in the middle. This CDR3 is built from 16 residues. CDR3 nucleotides: TGTGCCAGTAGTTCTGACGGGGGGCTAGCCAAAAACATTCAGTACTTC. Protein product: CASSSDGGLAKNIQYF.